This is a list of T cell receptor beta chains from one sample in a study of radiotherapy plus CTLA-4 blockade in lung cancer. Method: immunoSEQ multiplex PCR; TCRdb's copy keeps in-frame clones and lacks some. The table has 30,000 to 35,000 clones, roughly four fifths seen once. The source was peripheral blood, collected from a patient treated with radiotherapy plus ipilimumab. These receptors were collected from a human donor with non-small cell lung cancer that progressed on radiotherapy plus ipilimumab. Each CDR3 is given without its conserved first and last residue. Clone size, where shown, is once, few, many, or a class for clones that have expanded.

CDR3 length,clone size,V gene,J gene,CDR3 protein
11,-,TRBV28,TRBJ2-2,ASSLRGFGELF
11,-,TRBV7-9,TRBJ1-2,ASSLGQAFGYT
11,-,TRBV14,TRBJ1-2,ASSERGDYGYT
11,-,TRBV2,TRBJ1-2,AGKRDSNYGYT
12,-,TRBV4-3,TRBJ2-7,ASSQEVYYYEQY
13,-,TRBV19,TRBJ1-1,ASKPQGAGDTEAF
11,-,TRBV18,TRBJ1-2,ASSLDRLYGYT
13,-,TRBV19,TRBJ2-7,ASSDRDRGSYEQY
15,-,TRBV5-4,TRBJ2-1,ASSLYVSGGATDEQF
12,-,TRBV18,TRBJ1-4,ASSPRATNEKLF
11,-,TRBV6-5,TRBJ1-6,ASRDPGGSPLH
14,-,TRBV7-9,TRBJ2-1,ASSLARNQGSNEQF
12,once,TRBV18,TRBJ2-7,ASSPQPYSYEQY
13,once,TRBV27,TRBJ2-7,ASSFETGASYEQY
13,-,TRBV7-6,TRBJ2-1,ASSALAGGRNEQF
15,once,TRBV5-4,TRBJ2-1,ASSASGGATYVNEQF
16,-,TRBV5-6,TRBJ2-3,ASSLLGGGLFDADTQY
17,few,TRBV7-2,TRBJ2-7,ASSFDWEGGPLPVDEQY
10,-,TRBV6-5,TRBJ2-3,ASRVSPDTQY
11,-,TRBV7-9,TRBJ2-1,ARRTDGYNEQF
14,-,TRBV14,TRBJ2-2,ASSQASRANTGELF
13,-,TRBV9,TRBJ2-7,ASSDGQGHSYEQY
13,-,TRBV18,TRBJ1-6,ASFGDIQYNSPLH
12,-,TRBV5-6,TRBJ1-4,ASIGGARNEKLF
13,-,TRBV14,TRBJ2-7,ASSLPTGSGGEQY
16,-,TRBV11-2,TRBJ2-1,ASSLLTSGGAYYNEQF
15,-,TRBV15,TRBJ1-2,ATSRDYWTGGTYGYT
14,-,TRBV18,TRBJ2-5,ASSDRSGGTQETQY
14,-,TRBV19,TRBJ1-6,ASSMGRGSYNSPLH
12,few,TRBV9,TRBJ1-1,ASSAVTGSTEAF
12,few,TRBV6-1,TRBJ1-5,ASSETGDNQPQH
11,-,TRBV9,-,ASSVDRLSEQY
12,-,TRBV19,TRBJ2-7,ASSSGTGIYEQY
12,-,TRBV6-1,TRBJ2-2,ASRDRENTGELF
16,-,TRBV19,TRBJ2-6,ASSISYVWSSGANVLT
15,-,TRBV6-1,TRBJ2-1,ASSERRGGGAYNEQF
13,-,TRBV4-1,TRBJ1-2,ASSQDAGGKYGYT
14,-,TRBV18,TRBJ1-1,ASSAIKAGSNTEAF
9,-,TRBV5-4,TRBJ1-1,ASYRGLEAF
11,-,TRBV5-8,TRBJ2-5,ASSGGYQETQY
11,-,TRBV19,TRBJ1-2,ASSTLQNYGYT
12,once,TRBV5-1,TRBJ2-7,ASSLGTSGYEQY
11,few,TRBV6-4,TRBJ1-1,ASRSQQDTEAF
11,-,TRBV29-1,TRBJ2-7,SAWDKDSYEQY
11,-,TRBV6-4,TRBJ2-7,ASKCGGTYEQY
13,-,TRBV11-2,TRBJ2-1,ASSLDPGGAVEQF
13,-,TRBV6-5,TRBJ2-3,ASTPRGDGTDTQY
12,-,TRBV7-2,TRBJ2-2,ASSPIGGSGELF